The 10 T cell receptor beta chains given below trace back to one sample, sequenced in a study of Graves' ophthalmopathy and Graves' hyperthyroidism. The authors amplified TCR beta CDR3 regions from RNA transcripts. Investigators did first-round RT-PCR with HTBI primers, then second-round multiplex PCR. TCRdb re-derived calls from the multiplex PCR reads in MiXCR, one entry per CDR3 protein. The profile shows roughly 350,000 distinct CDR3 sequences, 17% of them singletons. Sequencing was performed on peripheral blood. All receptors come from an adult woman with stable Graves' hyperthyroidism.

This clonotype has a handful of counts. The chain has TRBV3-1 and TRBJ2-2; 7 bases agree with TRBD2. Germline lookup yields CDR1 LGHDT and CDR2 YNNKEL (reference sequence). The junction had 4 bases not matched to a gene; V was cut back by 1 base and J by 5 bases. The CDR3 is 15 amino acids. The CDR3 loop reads CASSQGRERTGELFF. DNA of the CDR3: TGTGCCAGCAGCCAAGGGCGGGAGCGGACCGGGGAGCTGTTTTTT.

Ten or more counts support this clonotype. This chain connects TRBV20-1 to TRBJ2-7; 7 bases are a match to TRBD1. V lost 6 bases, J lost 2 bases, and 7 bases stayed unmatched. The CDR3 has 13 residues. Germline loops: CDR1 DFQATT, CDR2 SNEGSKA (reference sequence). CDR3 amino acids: CSARTGPTYEQYF. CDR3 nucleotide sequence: TGCAGTGCCAGGACAGGACCCACCTACGAGCAGTACTTC.

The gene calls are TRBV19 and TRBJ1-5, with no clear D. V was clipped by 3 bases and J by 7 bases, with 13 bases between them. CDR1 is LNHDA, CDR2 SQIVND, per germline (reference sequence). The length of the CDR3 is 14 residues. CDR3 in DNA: TGTGCCAGTAGTATCTGGGAATCTCGACAGCCCCAGCATTTT. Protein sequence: CASSIWESRQPQHF.

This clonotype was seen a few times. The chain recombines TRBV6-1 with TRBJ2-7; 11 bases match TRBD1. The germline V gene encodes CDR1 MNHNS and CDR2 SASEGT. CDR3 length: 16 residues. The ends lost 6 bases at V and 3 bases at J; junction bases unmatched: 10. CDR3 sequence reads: CASSPTAGTGGYEQYF. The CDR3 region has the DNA TGTGCCAGCAGCCCAACCGCCGGGACAGGGGGCTACGAGCAGTACTTC.

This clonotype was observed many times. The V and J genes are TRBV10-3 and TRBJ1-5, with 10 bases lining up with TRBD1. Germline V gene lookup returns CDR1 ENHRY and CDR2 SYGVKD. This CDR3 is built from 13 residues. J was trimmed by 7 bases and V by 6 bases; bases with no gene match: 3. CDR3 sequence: CAIRGTGDQPQHF. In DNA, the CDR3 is TGTGCCATCAGGGGGACAGGGGACCAGCCCCAGCATTTT.

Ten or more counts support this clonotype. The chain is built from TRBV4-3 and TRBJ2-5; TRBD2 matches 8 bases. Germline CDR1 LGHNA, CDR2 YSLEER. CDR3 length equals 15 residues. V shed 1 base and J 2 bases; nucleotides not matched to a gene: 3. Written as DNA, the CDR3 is TGCGCCAGCAGCCAAGGAATAGCGGGACAAGAGACCCAGTACTTC. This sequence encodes CASSQGIAGQETQYF.

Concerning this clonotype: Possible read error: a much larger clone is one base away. This CDR3 is CASSVSGGAETKYF. The CDR3, as DNA: TGTGCCAGCAGTGTGTCAGGGGGCGCTGAGACCAAGTACTTC. The chain couples TRBV2 to TRBJ2-5; 8 bases agree with TRBD1. CDR1 is SNHLY, CDR2 FYNNEI, per germline. CDR3 length equals 14 residues.

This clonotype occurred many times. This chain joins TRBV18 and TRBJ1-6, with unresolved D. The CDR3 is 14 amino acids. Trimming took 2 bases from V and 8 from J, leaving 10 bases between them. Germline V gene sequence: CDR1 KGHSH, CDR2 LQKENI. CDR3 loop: CASSPGNTDSPLHF. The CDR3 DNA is TGTGCCAGCTCACCAGGGAACACGGATTCACCCCTCCACTTT.

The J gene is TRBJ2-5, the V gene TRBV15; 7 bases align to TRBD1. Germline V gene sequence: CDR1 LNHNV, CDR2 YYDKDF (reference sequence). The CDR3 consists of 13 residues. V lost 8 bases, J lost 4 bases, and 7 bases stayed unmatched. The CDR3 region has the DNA TGTGCCACCCAGACAGGGATATTAGAGACCCAGTACTTC. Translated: CATQTGILETQYF.

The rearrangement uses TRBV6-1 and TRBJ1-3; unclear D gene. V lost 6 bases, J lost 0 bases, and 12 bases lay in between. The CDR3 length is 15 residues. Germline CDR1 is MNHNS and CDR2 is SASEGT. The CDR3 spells CASSPYIFSGNTIYF. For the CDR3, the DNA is TGTGCCAGCAGCCCTTACATCTTCTCTGGAAACACCATATATTTT.